This T cell receptor beta chain was sequenced during a study of cytomegalovirus exposure and HLA in healthy donors. The germline V gene has CDR1 SGHDT and CDR2 YYEEEE. The CDR3 contains 11 residues. The V gene lost 4 bases and the J gene lost 8 bases, with 9 bases spanning the gap. The primer mix had 60 Vbeta and 13 Jbeta primers. TCRdb's table, derived via immunoSEQ multiplex PCR, lists solely in-frame clones and lacks some. The sample holds 110,000 to 150,000 clones; just under 85% are singletons and the top ten take around 8.8%. Points from the study as a whole: The Asian-associated ancestry cluster reportedly had fewer N-insertions than the approximately 690-donor mean in a later analysis. Researchers left out some V segments, among them TRBV6-2 and TRBV6-3, as indistinguishable. HLA alleles showed associations with approximately 15,000 TCR beta sequences in a later analysis, at a 0.05 false discovery rate.

Concerning this clone itself: Its target is not known.

Unrecorded immune exposure was likely among donors, who were nominally healthy when sampled. This chain uses TRBV5-6 with TRBJ1-2, with D possibly being TRBD1 (5 bases). Sequencing was carried out using PBMCs. This TCR was sampled from a woman in her sixties or seventies in good health and CMV-seropositive. DNA of the CDR3: TGTGCCAGCAGCCTCCGGGGGGGCTACACCTTC. Its protein product is CASSLRGGYTF.